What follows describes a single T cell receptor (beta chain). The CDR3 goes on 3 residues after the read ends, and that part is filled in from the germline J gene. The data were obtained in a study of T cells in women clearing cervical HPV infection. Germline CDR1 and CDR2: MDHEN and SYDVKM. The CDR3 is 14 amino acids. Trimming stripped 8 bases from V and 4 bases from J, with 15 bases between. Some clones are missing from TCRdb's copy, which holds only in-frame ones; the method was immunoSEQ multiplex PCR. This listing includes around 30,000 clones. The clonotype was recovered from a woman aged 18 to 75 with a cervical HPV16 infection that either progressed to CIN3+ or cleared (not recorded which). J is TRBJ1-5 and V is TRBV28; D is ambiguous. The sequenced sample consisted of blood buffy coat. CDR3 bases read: TGTGCCAGCTGGTCCGGGTTTTTTAATCAGCCC. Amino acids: CASWSGFFNQP. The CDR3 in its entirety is CASWSGFFNQPQHF.